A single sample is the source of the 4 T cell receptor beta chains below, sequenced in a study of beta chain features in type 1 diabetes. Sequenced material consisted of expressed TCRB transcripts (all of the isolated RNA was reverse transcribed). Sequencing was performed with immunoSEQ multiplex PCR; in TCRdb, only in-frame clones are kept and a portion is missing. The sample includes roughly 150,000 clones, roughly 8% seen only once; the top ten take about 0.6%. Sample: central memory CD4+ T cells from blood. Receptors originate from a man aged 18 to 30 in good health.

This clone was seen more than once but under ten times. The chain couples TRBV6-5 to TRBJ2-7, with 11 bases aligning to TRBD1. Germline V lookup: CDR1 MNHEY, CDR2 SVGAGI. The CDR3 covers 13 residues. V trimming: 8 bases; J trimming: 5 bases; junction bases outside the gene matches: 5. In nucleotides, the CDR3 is TGTGCCAGCCGGACAGGGGGCTTGGACGAGCAGTACTTC. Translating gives CASRTGGLDEQYF.

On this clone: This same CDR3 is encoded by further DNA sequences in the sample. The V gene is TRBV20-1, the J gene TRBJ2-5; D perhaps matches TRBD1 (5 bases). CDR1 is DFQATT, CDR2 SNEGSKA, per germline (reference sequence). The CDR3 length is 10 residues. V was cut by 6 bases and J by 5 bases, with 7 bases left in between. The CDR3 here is CSARQETQYF. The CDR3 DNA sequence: TGCAGTGCCCGACAGGAGACCCAGTACTTC.

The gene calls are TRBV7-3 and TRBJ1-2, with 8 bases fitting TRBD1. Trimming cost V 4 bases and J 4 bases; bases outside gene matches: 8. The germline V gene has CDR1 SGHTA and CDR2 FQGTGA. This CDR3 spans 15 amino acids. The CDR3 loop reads CASSSLDRGGYGYTF. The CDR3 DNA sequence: TGTGCCAGCAGCTCACTTGACAGGGGAGGCTATGGCTACACCTTC.

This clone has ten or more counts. CDR3 bases: TGCGCCAGCAGGAGGACGGACAGGGGGTACAATGAGCAGTTCTTC. This translates into CASRRTDRGYNEQFF. The chain couples TRBV5-1 to TRBJ2-1; TRBD1 matches 10 bases. The trim removed 5 bases at V and 4 bases at J, leaving 6 bases unmatched. This CDR3 is built from 15 residues. Germline V gene sequence: CDR1 SGHRS, CDR2 YFSETQ.